A single sample is the source of the 11 T cell receptor beta chains below, sequenced in a study of blood T cell repertoires in COVID-19. TCRdb's copy holds only in-frame clones and misses some; the assay was immunoSEQ multiplex PCR. The profile shows 270,000 or so clones, roughly 89% of them singletons. Sequences were obtained from peripheral blood. Receptor source: an older woman with COVID-19, enrolled during active disease.

CDR3 sequence (DNA): TGTGCCAGCAGCCAAGATGACAGGGTTTTATCTGGGGCCAACGTCCTGACTTTC. The encoded protein is CASSQDDRVLSGANVLTF. The chain recombines TRBV4-2 with TRBJ2-6; 7 positions match TRBD1. The ends lost 0 bases at V and 1 base at J; junction bases unmatched: 6. CDR3 size: 18 residues. Germline V CDR1 and CDR2: LGHNA, YNFKEQ.

The chain carries TRBV2 and TRBJ1-1, with 7 bases aligning to TRBD1. The length of the CDR3 is 13 residues. CDR1 is SNHLY, CDR2 FYNNEI, per germline. V was clipped by 6 bases and J by 1 base; unmatched bases: 2. The CDR3 spells CASRGTENTEAFF. In nucleotides, the CDR3 is TGTGCCAGCAGGGGGACAGAGAACACTGAAGCTTTCTTT.

The CDR3 loop is CASSQEAGPYEQYF. The CDR3 coding sequence is TGTGCCAGCAGCCAGGAAGCGGGACCCTACGAGCAGTACTTC. This sequence joins TRBV4-2 and TRBJ2-7, with TRBD2 matching 7 bases. CDR1 and CDR2 (germline): LGHNA, YNFKEQ. The length of the CDR3 is 14 residues. J was trimmed by 2 bases and V by 3 bases; bases with no gene match: 4.

This clone was seen a single time. The chain combines TRBV9 with TRBJ1-1; D possibly corresponds to TRBD1 (6 bases). Deletions cut 3 bases from V and 0 bases from J, with 15 bases between. This CDR3 comprises 16 residues. The germline V gene has CDR1 SGDLS and CDR2 YYNGEE. CDR3 DNA sequence: TGTGCCAGCAGCGCCGGACCGGACAGCTTGAACACTGAAGCTTTCTTT. This sequence encodes CASSAGPDSLNTEAFF.

V is TRBV15 and J is TRBJ1-4; 8 positions match TRBD1. Germline V gene data show CDR1 as LNHNV and CDR2 as YYDKDF (reference sequence). Trimming took 2 bases from V and 11 from J; bases not matched to a gene: 7. The CDR3 has 14 residues. As DNA, the CDR3 is TGTGCCACCAGCAGACCTGGACAGGGTAGGAAACTGTTTTTT. This sequence encodes CATSRPGQGRKLFF.

The chain joins TRBV2 to TRBJ1-2, with 11 bases matching TRBD1. The CDR3 consists of 14 residues. J gave up 5 bases and V 9 bases, and 8 bases lay outside the gene matches. Germline CDR1 reads SNHLY; CDR2 reads FYNNEI. CDR3 in amino acids: CASKWTGGAYGYTF. CDR3 bases: TGTGCCAGTAAATGGACAGGGGGCGCTTATGGCTACACCTTC.

The gene calls are TRBV4-1 and TRBJ2-1, with a possible D match to TRBD2 (6 bases). Between the trimmed V and J ends, which lost 3 bases and 10 bases, there was a span of 19 bases. Germline CDR1 MGHRA, CDR2 YSYEKL. The CDR3 is 15 residues long. The CDR3 here is CASSHATRGTREQFF. In DNA form, the CDR3 reads TGCGCCAGCAGCCACGCGACTAGGGGCACCAGAGAGCAGTTCTTC.

The CDR3 region is CATSREGWGLANVLTF. DNA of the CDR3: TGTGCCACCAGCAGAGAGGGGTGGGGCTTGGCCAACGTCCTGACTTTC. This sequence joins TRBV15 and TRBJ2-6, with a tentative D call TRBD1 (5 bases). The CDR3 has 16 amino acids. The V and J ends lost 0 bases and 6 bases respectively, with 12 bases between them. From germline, CDR1 is LNHNV and CDR2 YYDKDF (reference sequence).

The chain uses TRBV5-5 and TRBJ2-1; D gene ambiguous. Trimming cost V 1 base and J 10 bases, with 18 bases left between them. There are 15 residues in the CDR3. The germline V gene encodes CDR1 SGHKS and CDR2 YYEKEE (reference sequence). The CDR3 loop reads CASSLSQDLYHEQFF. The CDR3 coding sequence is TGTGCCAGCAGCTTGTCTCAGGATCTGTACCACGAGCAGTTCTTC.

In nucleotides, the CDR3 is TGTGCCATCAGTGAGACGAGACGACAGGGGGCGACTGAAGCTTTCTTT. This gives the protein CAISETRRQGATEAFF. The V call is TRBV10-3, the J call TRBJ1-1; TRBD1 agrees at 10 bases. V shed 2 bases and J 5 bases; nucleotides not matched to a gene: 8. Germline assignment: CDR1 ENHRY and CDR2 SYGVKD. CDR3 length: 16 amino acids.

The genes are TRBV6-5 and TRBJ2-3; D remains ambiguous. The CDR3 loop spans 10 amino acids. Germline V CDR1 and CDR2: MNHEY, SVGAGI. V lost 7 bases and J 6 bases, leaving 5 bases between the germline ends. CDR3 sequence: CASIGDTQYF. DNA of the CDR3: TGTGCCAGCATCGGGGATACGCAGTATTTT.